These 26 T cell receptor beta chains share one sample of origin, sequenced in a study of Graves' ophthalmopathy and Graves' hyperthyroidism. The sequenced template was RNA, covering the TCR beta CDR3 region. HTBI-primed RT-PCR formed the first round, and a multiplex PCR formed the second. One entry per CDR3 protein results from TCRdb running MiXCR on the multiplex PCR reads. The data hold 350,000 to 400,000 distinct CDR3 sequences, with roughly 18% observed a single time. Sequenced sample: peripheral blood. The receptor set was obtained from a woman aged 18-29 years with Graves' ophthalmopathy.

This clonotype was seen many times. The rearrangement links TRBV6-2 or TRBV6-3 to TRBJ1-2, with D perhaps TRBD1 (6 bases). V was shortened by 3 bases and J by 6 bases, with 14 bases between the two germline ends. The CDR3 runs to 14 residues. CDR1 and CDR2 from the germline V gene are MNHEY and SVGEGT. The CDR3 here is CASSYTDRIDGYTF. The DNA of the CDR3 is TGTGCCAGCAGTTATACGGACAGAATAGATGGCTACACCTTC.

J is TRBJ1-1 and V is TRBV27; 7 positions agree with TRBD1. CDR1 is MNHEY, CDR2 SMNVEV, per germline (reference sequence). J gave up 10 bases and V 8 bases, and 10 bases lay outside the gene matches. This CDR3 has 12 residues. CDR3 bases: TGTGCCAGCGGTAGACACAGGGGAACAGCTTTCTTT. This encodes CASGRHRGTAFF.

This clonotype was observed at least ten times. The gene calls are TRBV6-2 or TRBV6-3 and TRBJ2-5; 9 bases are a match to TRBD2. V shed 2 bases, J shed 3 bases, and the junction held 19 bases outside the gene matches. This CDR3 is 20 amino acids long. Germline V lookup: CDR1 MNHEY, CDR2 SVGEGT. CDR3 DNA: TGTGCCAGCAGTTACAACGCAGGGGCGGGAGGGCCTTGGAGCAAAGAGACCCAGTACTTC. Protein: CASSYNAGAGGPWSKETQYF.

At least ten counts were recorded for this clonotype. The chain employs TRBV11-2 and TRBJ2-7, with 9 bases aligning to TRBD1. CDR1 and CDR2 (germline): SGHAT, FQNNGV. The V segment lost 1 base and the J segment 5 bases; nucleotides outside the gene matches: 6. The CDR3 contains 15 residues. The CDR3 DNA sequence: TGTGCCAGCAGCTTAGGACAGGGGGACGTCCACGAGCAGTACTTC. As protein: CASSLGQGDVHEQYF.

This clonotype was recorded at least ten times. V and J are TRBV5-1 and TRBJ1-2; 7 nucleotides line up with TRBD1. Germline V gene data show CDR1 as SGHRS and CDR2 as YFSETQ. The CDR3 runs to 14 residues. J was trimmed by 3 bases and V by 4 bases; bases with no gene match: 6. The CDR3 coding sequence is TGCGCCAGCAGCGGGGTAACAGGGGACTATGGCTACACCTTC. Translation gives CASSGVTGDYGYTF.

This clonotype was observed a few times. V is TRBV12-3 or TRBV12-4 and J is TRBJ1-2; 8 bases line up with TRBD1. This CDR3 is built from 15 residues. Trimming cost V 5 bases and J 6 bases; bases outside gene matches: 11. CDR3 DNA: TGTGCCAGCAGTCCCCAGGGGGCGGATTTCAATGGCTACACCTTC. Its protein product is CASSPQGADFNGYTF.

V and J are TRBV6-1 and TRBJ1-6, with 10 bases matching TRBD1. CDR3 length: 16 amino acids. The ends lost 7 bases at V and 9 bases at J; junction bases unmatched: 12. CDR1 is MNHNS and CDR2 is SASEGT in the germline V gene. The CDR3 region has the DNA TGTGCCAGCAAAGTTAAAGGGACAGGGGTCGGTTCACCCCTCCACTTT. Its translation: CASKVKGTGVGSPLHF.

This clonotype has at least ten counts. J is TRBJ2-7 and V is TRBV7-6; D ambiguous. This CDR3 is 12 amino acids long. V was trimmed by 0 bases and J by 5 bases, leaving 5 bases between them. Germline CDR1 is SGHVS and CDR2 is FNYEAQ. CDR3 in amino acids: CASSLAWDEQYF. The CDR3 DNA reads as TGTGCCAGCAGCTTAGCGTGGGACGAGCAGTACTTC.

This clonotype was detected ten times or more. The CDR3 nucleotides are TGTGCCAGCAGTGATTCCCCCGGTCAGTTCTACGAGCAGTACTTC. Translating gives CASSDSPGQFYEQYF. The rearrangement joins TRBV6-1 to TRBJ2-7, with no clear D. This CDR3 is built from 15 residues. V lost 3 bases to trimming and J lost 3 bases, with 15 bases between them. The germline gives CDR1 MNHNS, CDR2 SASEGT.

This clonotype has a count of ten or more. The chain employs TRBV7-2 and TRBJ2-7; maybe TRBD2 (9 bases). Trimming took 6 bases from V and 5 from J, leaving 20 bases between them. CDR3 length: 15 amino acids. Germline V gene sequence: CDR1 SGHTA, CDR2 FQGNSA. The CDR3 DNA follows: TGTGCCAGCAGTCCAGGGGGCGGGAGGGCCCACGAGCAGTACTTC. This gives the protein CASSPGGGRAHEQYF.

V is TRBV6-1 and J is TRBJ2-7; D possibly corresponds to TRBD2 (6 bases). V lost 1 base and J 7 bases, leaving 14 bases between the germline ends. The length of the CDR3 is 14 residues. In germline, CDR1 is MNHNS, CDR2 SASEGT. CDR3 region: CASSEGDWAGEQYF. The CDR3 DNA reads as TGTGCCAGCAGTGAAGGTGACTGGGCGGGGGAGCAGTACTTC.

This clonotype was observed at least ten times. The gene calls are TRBV27 and TRBJ1-5; the D gene is possibly TRBD1 (5 bases). V lost 5 bases, J lost 6 bases, and 20 bases lay in between. This CDR3 is 16 amino acids long. From germline, CDR1 is MNHEY and CDR2 SMNVEV (reference sequence). The CDR3 nucleotides are TGTGCCAGCAGTCCCTGGGGCTCTCCGGGAAGTCAGCCCCAGCATTTT. It specifies CASSPWGSPGSQPQHF.

This clonotype was recorded many times. The chain links TRBV6-1 to TRBJ2-7, with 8 bases identical to TRBD1. The trim removed 6 bases at V and 4 bases at J, leaving 8 bases unmatched. This CDR3 is built from 14 residues. CDR1 and CDR2 from the germline V gene are MNHNS and SASEGT. CDR3: CASRNHDRGYEQYF. Here the CDR3 DNA reads TGTGCCAGCAGGAACCACGACAGGGGATACGAGCAGTACTTC.

This clonotype was seen repeatedly, ten times or more. The chain is built from TRBV6-5 and TRBJ2-4; D possibly corresponds to TRBD2 (5 bases). The CDR3 spans 16 residues. Germline values: CDR1 MNHEY, CDR2 SVGAGI. The V end was cut by 1 base, the J end by 5 bases, with 15 bases between. The CDR3 bases are TGTGCCAGCAGTTACTGGAGGAAGTTTAGGGAAAACATTCAGTACTTC. Amino acids: CASSYWRKFRENIQYF.

The chain uses TRBV6-1 and TRBJ1-3; tentative D call: TRBD1 (5 bases). The CDR3 sequence is 15 residues long. Trimming took off 3 bases at V and 2 bases at J, with 11 bases between the two ends. CDR1 and CDR2 (germline): MNHNS, SASEGT. The CDR3 nucleotides read TGTGCCAGCAGTGATTTCGCAGGGACTGGAAACACCATATATTTT. This encodes CASSDFAGTGNTIYF.

This clonotype was observed many times. V usage is TRBV28 and J usage is TRBJ1-6, with D hard to call. The CDR3 spans 15 residues. V was clipped by 3 bases and J by 6 bases, with 12 bases between them. CDR1 MDHEN and CDR2 SYDVKM come from the germline V gene. The CDR3 DNA is TGTGCCAGCAGTTTGCGGGCAGATACTAATTCACCCCTCCACTTT. Translated: CASSLRADTNSPLHF.

This clonotype was found many times. V usage is TRBV10-1 and J usage is TRBJ2-3, with 12 bases matching TRBD1. Looked up from germline, CDR1 is WNHNN and CDR2 is SYGVQD (reference sequence). V shed 3 bases and J 5 bases; nucleotides not matched to a gene: 12. There are 18 residues in the CDR3. The CDR3 loop reads CASSEDDRGQGARDTQYF. DNA of the CDR3: TGCGCCAGCAGTGAAGATGATCGGGGACAGGGGGCACGAGATACGCAGTATTTT.

This clonotype was recorded at least ten times. The gene calls are TRBV6-2 or TRBV6-3 and TRBJ1-5, with 7 nucleotides matching TRBD1. The V and J ends lost 6 bases and 0 bases, in that order; junction bases with no gene match: 17. The CDR3 has 19 amino acids. Germline CDR1 and CDR2: MNHEY and SVGEGT. The CDR3 DNA reads as TGTGCCAGCAGACCACAGGGGCTGAGCTTTCTTTATAGCAATCAGCCCCAGCATTTT. This gives the protein CASRPQGLSFLYSNQPQHF.

This clonotype has ten or more counts. The J gene is TRBJ1-3, the V gene TRBV6-5, with no clear D. Germline V lookup: CDR1 MNHEY, CDR2 SVGAGI. The CDR3 runs 14 residues. The V gene lost 0 bases and the J gene lost 8 bases, with 11 bases spanning the gap. The CDR3 is CASSYSGETDTIYF. The DNA for the CDR3 is TGTGCCAGCAGTTACTCCGGGGAGACGGACACCATATATTTT.

This clonotype appeared many times. CDR3 in DNA: TGTGCCAGCAGTTCACTGCAGGGGGACAGGGACTCCTATGGCTACACCTTC. Translating it yields CASSSLQGDRDSYGYTF. This chain connects TRBV28 to TRBJ1-2; 9 nucleotides agree with TRBD1. Germline V gene sequence: CDR1 MDHEN, CDR2 SYDVKM. There are 17 residues in the CDR3. After removal of 4 bases from V and 4 bases from J, the junction contained 13 bases not matched to a gene.

Many counts were recorded for this clonotype. The gene calls are TRBV4-2 and TRBJ1-5, with TRBD1 identical over 10 bases. V shed 4 bases, J shed 7 bases, and the junction held 7 bases outside the gene matches. This CDR3 has 15 residues. CDR1 is LGHNA and CDR2 is YNFKEQ in the germline V gene. Here the CDR3 DNA reads TGTGCCAGCAGCCCCGATGGACAGGGGGTCCAGCCCCAGCATTTT. Protein: CASSPDGQGVQPQHF.

This clonotype was counted ten times or more. The rearrangement joins TRBV12-3 or TRBV12-4 to TRBJ2-7; D is tentatively TRBD1 or TRBD2 (5 bases each). V was cut by 5 bases and J by 6 bases, with 20 bases left in between. The length of the CDR3 is 15 residues. The CDR3 DNA reads TGTGCCAGCAGTCCCGGACGAGGGGCAACGAGCGAGCAGTACTTC. Translating it yields CASSPGRGATSEQYF.

The sample holds many counts of this clonotype. V and J are TRBV4-3 and TRBJ1-5; D unresolved. The CDR3 length is 15 residues. Deletions cut 4 bases from V and 2 bases from J, with 12 bases between. The germline V gene has CDR1 LGHNA and CDR2 YSLEER. This CDR3 reads CASSPDPRGNQPQHF. CDR3 nucleotides: TGCGCCAGCAGCCCGGACCCGAGGGGCAATCAGCCCCAGCATTTT.

This clonotype has a count of ten or more. This may arise from a read error, as a much more abundant clone is one base away. The rearrangement links TRBV30 to TRBJ2-7; 9 positions match TRBD2. Germline CDR1 GTSNPN, CDR2 SVGIG (reference sequence). CDR3 length equals 12 residues. CDR3 nucleotide sequence: TGTGTCTGGAAGCGGGGGGCCTACGAGCAGTACTTC. This gives the protein CVWKRGAYEQYF.

This clonotype was picked up many times. The chain employs TRBV12-5 and TRBJ2-7; 7 nucleotides agree with TRBD1. J was trimmed by 2 bases and V by 3 bases; bases with no gene match: 7. The CDR3 contains 15 residues. Germline V gene lookup returns CDR1 LGHNT and CDR2 FRNRAP. DNA for the CDR3: TGTGCTAGTGGTTTACCGGGACAGAACGCCTACGAGCAGTACTTC. It translates to CASGLPGQNAYEQYF.

In regard to this clonotype: No conserved phenylalanine or tryptophan ends this CDR3, so it is likely a read error. This sequence joins TRBV12-5 and TRBJ1-1; D gene uncertain. V dropped 2 bases and J dropped 5 bases, with 21 bases sitting between them. The CDR3 covers 17 residues. CDR1 and CDR2 (germline): LGHNT, FRNRAP. CDR3 DNA sequence: TGTGCTAGTGGTTTGTACCTCGCGGGCATAAAGGCAACTGAAGCTTTCTCT. Encoded protein: CASGLYLAGIKATEAFS.